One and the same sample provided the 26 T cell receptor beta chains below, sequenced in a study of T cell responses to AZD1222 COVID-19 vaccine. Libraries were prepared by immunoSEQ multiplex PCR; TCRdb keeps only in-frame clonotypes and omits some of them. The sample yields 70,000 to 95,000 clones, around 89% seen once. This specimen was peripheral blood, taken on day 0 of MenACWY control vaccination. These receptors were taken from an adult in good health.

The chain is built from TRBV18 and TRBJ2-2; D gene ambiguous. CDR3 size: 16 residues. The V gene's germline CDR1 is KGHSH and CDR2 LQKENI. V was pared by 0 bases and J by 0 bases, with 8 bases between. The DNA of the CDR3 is TGTGCCAGCTCACCACCGTACACCTCGAACACCGGGGAGCTGTTTTTT. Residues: CASSPPYTSNTGELFF. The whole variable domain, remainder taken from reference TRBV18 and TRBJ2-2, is NAGVMQNPRHLVRRRGQEARLRCSPMKGHSHVYWYRQLPEEGLKFMVYLQKENIIDESGMPKERFSAEFPKEGPSILRIQQVVRGDSAAYFCASSPPYTSNTGELFFGEGSRLTVL.

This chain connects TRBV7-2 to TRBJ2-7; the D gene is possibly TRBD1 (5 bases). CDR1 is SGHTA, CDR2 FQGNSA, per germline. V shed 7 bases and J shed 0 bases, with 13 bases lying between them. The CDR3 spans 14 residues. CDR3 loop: CASTLGRGSYEQYF. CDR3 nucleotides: TGTGCCAGCACTCTAGGTAGGGGCTCCTACGAGCAGTACTTC.

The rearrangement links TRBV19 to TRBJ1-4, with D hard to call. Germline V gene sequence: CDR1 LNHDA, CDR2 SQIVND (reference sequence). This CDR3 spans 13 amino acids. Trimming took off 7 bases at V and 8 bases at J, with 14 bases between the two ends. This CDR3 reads CASKWQEREKLFF. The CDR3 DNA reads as TGTGCCAGTAAGTGGCAGGAAAGGGAAAAACTGTTTTTT.

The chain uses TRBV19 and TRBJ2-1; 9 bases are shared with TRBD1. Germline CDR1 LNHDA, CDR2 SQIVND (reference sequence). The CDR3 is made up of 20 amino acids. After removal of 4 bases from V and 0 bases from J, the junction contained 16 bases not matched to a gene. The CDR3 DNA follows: TGTGCCAGTAGTAATCTTCATGGGACAGGGTCTTTAAGCTCCTACAATGAGCAGTTCTTC. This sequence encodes CASSNLHGTGSLSSYNEQFF. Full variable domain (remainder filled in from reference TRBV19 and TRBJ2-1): DGGITQSPKYLFRKEGQNVTLSCEQNLNHDAMYWYRQDPGQGLRLIYYSQIVNDFQKGDIAEGYSVSREKKESFPLTVTSAQKNPTAFYLCASSNLHGTGSLSSYNEQFFGPGTRLTVL.

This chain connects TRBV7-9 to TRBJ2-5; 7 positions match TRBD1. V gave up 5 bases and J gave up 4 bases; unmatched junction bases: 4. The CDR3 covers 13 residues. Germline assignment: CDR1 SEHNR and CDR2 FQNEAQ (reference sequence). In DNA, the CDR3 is TGTGCCAGCAGCCCCACAGGGGTAGAGACCCAGTACTTC. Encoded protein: CASSPTGVETQYF. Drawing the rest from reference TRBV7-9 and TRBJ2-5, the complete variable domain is DTGVSQNPRHKITKRGQNVTFRCDPISEHNRLYWYRQTLGQGPEFLTYFQNEAQLEKSRLLSDRFSAERPKGSFSTLEIQRTEQGDSAMYLCASSPTGVETQYFGPGTRLLVL.

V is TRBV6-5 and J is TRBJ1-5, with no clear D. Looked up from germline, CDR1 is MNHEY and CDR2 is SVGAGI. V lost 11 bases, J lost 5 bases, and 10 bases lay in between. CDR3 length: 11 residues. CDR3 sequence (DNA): TGTGCCGCCGCAACCCATCAGCCCCAGCATTTT. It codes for CAAATHQPQHF.

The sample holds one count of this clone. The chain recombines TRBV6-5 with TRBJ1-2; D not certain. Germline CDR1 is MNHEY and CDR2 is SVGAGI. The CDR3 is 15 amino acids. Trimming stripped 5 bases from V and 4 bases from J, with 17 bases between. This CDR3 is CASSPLPALAYGYTF. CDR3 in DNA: TGTGCCAGCAGTCCCTTGCCAGCGCTAGCCTATGGCTACACCTTC.

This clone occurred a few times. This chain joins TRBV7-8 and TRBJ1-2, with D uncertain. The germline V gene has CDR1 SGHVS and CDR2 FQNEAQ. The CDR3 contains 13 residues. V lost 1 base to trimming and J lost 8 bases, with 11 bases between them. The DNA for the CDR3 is TGTGCCAGCAGCTTAGTGGGAGGGAGAGGCTACACCTTC. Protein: CASSLVGGRGYTF.

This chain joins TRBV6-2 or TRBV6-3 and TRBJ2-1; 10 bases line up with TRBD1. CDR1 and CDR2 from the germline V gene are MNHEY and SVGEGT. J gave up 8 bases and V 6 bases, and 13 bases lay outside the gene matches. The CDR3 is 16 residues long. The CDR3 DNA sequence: TGTGCCAGCAGCCTTCGACAGGGGGCGCTTGTCGATGAGCAGTTCTTC. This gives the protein CASSLRQGALVDEQFF.

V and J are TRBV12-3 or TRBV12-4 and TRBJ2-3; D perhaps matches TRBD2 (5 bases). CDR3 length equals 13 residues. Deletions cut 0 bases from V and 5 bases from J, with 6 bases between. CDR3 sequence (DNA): TGTGCCAGCAGTTTAGCTGAGGGAGATACGCAGTATTTT. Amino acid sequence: CASSLAEGDTQYF.

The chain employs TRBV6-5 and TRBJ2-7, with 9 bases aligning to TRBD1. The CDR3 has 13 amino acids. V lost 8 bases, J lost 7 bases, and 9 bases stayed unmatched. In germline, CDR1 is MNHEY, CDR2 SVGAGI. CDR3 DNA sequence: TGTGCCAGCTCCGGGACAGGGTCGAGAGAGCAGTACTTC. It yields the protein CASSGTGSREQYF.

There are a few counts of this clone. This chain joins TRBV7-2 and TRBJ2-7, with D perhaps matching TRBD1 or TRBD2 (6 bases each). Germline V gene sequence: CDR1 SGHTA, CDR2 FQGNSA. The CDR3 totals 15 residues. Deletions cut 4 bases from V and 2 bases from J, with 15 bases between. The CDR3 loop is CASSSWGAVTYEQYF. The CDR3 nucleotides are TGTGCCAGCAGCTCGTGGGGGGCTGTCACCTACGAGCAGTACTTC.

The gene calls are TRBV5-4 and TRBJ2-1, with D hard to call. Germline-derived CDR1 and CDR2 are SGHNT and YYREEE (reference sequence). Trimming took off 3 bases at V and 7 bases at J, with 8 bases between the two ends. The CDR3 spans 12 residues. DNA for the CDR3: TGTGCCAGCAGCTCCCGACGTAATGAGCAGTTCTTC. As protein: CASSSRRNEQFF.

The chain's CDR3 is CASSFSGGRRSYEQYF. CDR3 in DNA: TGTGCCAGCAGTTTTAGCGGCGGGAGGAGGTCCTACGAGCAGTACTTC. V and J are TRBV28 and TRBJ2-7, with TRBD2 matching over 8 bases. This CDR3 region has 16 residues. Germline trimming cut 3 bases from V and 1 base from J; bases unmatched to any gene: 8. Germline CDR1 is MDHEN and CDR2 is SYDVKM.

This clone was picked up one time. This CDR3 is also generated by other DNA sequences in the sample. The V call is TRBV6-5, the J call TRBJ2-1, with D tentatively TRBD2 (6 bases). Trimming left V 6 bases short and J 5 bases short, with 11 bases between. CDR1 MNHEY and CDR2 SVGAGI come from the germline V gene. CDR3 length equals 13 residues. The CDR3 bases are TGTGCCAGCAGCCCGACGGGGGACAATGAGCAGTTCTTC. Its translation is CASSPTGDNEQFF.

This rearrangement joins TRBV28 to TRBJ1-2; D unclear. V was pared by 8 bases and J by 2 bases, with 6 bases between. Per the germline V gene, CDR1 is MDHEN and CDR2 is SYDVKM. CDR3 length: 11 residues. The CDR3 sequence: CASAENYGYTF. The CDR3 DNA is TGTGCCAGCGCGGAGAACTATGGCTACACCTTC.

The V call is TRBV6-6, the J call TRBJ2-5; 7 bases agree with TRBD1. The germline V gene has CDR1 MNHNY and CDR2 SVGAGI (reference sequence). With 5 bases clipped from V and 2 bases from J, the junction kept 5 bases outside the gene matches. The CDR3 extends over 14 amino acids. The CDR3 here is CASSHRGEQETQYF. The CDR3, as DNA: TGTGCCAGCAGTCACAGGGGCGAACAAGAGACCCAGTACTTC.

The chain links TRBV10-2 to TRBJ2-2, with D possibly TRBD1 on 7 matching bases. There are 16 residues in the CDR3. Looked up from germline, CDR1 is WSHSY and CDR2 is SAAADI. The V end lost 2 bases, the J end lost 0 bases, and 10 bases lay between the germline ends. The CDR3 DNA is TGCGCCAGCAGTGAGCAGGGGGGATCGAACACCGGGGAGCTGTTTTTT. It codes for CASSEQGGSNTGELFF.

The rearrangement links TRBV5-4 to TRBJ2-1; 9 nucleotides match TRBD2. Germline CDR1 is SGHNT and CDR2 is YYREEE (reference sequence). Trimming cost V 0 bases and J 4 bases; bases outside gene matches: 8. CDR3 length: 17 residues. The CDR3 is CASSLGRLAATYNEQFF. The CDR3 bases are TGTGCCAGCAGCTTGGGCAGACTAGCGGCTACGTACAATGAGCAGTTCTTC.

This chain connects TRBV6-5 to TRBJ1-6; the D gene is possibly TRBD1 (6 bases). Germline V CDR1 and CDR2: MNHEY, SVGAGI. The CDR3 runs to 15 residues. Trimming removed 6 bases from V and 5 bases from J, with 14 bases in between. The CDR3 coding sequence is TGTGCCAGCAGGATAGGACAGAATAATAATTCACCCCTCCACTTT. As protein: CASRIGQNNNSPLHF.

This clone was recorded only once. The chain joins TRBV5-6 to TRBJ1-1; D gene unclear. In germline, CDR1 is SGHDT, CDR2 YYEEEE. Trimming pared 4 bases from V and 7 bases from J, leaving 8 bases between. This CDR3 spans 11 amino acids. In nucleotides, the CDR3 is TGTGCCAGCAGCCGAGCCCTTGAAGCTTTCTTT. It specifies CASSRALEAFF.

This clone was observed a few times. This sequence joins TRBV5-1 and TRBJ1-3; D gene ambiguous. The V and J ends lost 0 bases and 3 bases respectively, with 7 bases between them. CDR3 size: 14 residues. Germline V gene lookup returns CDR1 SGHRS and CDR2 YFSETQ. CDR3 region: CASSLGGGGNTIYF. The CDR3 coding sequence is TGCGCCAGCAGCTTGGGGGGTGGTGGAAACACCATATATTTT.

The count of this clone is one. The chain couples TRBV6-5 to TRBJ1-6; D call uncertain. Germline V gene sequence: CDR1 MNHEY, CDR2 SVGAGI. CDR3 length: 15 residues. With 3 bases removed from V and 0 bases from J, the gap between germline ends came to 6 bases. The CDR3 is CASSYGSSYNSPLHF. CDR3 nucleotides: TGTGCCAGCAGTTATGGGAGCTCCTATAATTCACCCCTCCACTTT.

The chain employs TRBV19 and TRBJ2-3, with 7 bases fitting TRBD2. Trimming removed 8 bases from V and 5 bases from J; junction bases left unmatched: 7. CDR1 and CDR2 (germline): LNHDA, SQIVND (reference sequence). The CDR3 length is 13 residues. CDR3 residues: CASGGGPGDTQYF. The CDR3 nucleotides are TGTGCCAGTGGGGGGGGACCTGGAGATACGCAGTATTTT.

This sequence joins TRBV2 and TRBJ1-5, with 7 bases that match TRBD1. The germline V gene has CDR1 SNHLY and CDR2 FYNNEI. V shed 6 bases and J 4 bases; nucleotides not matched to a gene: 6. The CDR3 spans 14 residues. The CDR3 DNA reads TGTGCCAGCAGCCCCAGGGGGAGGAATCAGCCCCAGCATTTT. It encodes CASSPRGRNQPQHF.

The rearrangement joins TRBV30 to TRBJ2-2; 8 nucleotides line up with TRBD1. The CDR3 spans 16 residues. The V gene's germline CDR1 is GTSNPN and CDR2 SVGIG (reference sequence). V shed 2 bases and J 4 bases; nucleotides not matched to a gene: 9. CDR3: CAWSPPGRGLTGELFF. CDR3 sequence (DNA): TGTGCCTGGAGTCCCCCGGGCAGGGGGCTCACCGGGGAGCTGTTTTTT.